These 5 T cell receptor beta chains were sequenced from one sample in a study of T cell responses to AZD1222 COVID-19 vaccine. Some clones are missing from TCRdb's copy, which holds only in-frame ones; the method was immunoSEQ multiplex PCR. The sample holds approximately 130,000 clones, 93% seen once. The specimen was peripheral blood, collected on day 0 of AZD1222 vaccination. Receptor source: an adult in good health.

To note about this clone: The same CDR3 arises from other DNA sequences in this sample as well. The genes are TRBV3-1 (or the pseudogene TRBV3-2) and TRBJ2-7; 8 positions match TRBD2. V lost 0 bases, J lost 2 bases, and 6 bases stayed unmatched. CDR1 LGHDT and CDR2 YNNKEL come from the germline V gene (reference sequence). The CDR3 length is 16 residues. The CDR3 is CASSQDSGAETYEQYF. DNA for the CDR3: TGTGCCAGCAGCCAAGATAGCGGGGCCGAGACCTACGAGCAGTACTTC.

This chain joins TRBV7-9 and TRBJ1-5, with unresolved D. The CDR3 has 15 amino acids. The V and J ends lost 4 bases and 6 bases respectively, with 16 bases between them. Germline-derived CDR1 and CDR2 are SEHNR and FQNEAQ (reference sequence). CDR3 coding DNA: TGTGCCAGCAGCTCACACCCAAGCCTACCTCAGCCCCAGCATTTT. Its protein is CASSSHPSLPQPQHF.

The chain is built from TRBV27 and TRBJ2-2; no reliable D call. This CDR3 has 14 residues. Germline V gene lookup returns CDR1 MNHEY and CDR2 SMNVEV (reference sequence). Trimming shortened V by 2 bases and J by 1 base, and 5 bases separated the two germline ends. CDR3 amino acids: CASSLMGNTGELFF. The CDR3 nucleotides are TGTGCCAGCAGTTTAATGGGGAACACCGGGGAGCTGTTTTTT.

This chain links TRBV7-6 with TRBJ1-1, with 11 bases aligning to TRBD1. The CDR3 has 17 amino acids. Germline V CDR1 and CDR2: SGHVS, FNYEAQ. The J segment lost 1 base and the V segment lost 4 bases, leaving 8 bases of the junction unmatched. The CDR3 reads CASSSGQGGLGNTEAFF. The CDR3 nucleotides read TGTGCCAGCAGCTCGGGACAGGGGGGTCTGGGGAACACTGAAGCTTTCTTT.

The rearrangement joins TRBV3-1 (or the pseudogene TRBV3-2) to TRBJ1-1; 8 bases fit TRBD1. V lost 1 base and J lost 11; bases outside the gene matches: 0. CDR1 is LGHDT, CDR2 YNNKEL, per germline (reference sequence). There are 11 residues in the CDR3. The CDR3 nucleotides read TGTGCCAGCAGCCAAGCAGGGGGCGCTTTCTTT. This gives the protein CASSQAGGAFF.